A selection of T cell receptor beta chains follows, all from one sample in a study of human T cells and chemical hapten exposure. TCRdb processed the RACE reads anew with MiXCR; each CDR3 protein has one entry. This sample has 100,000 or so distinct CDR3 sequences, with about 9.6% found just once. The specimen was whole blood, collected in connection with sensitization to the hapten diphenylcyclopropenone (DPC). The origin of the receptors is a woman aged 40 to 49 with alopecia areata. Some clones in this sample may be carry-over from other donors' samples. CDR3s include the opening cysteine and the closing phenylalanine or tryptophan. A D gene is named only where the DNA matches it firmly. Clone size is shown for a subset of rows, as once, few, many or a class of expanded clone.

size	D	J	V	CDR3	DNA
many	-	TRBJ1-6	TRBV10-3	CAISEPGIGSPLHF	TGTGCCATCAGTGAGCCCGGTATCGGGTCACCCCTCCACTTT
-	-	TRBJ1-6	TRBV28	CASSSDSSYNSPLHF	TGTGCCAGCAGCTCCGACAGCTCCTATAATTCACCCCTCCACTTT
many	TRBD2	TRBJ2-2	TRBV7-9	CASSRTSGENTGELFF	TGTGCCAGCAGTCGGACTAGCGGAGAGAACACCGGGGAGCTGTTTTTT
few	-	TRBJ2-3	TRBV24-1	CATSGGDTQYF	TGTGCCACCAGTGGGGGAGATACGCAGTATTTT
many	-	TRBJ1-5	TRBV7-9	CASSATGNQPQHF	TGTGCCAGCAGCGCCACAGGAAATCAGCCCCAGCATTTT
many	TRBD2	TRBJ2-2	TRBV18	CASSPPTGGNTGELFF	TGTGCCAGCTCACCACCGACGGGGGGGAACACCGGGGAGCTGTTTTTT
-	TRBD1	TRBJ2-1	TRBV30	CARTGVSNNEQFF	TGTGCCCGGACAGGGGTCTCTAACAATGAGCAGTTCTTC
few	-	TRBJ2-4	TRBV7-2	CASSLTSGKNIQYF	TGTGCCAGCAGCTTAACCAGCGGGAAAAACATTCAGTACTTC
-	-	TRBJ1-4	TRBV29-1	CSYKTGTPGKLFF	TGCAGCTATAAAACCGGGACCCCCGGGAAACTGTTTTTT
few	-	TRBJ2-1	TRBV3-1	CASSRLVHEQFF	TGTGCCAGCAGCAGACTAGTACATGAGCAGTTCTTC
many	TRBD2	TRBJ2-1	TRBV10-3	CAISHMTSGGNNEQFF	TGTGCCATCAGTCATATGACTAGCGGGGGGAACAATGAGCAGTTCTTC
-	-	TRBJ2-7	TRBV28	CASSLEQRSYEQYF	TGTGCCAGCAGTTTGGAACAGCGCAGCTACGAGCAGTACTTC
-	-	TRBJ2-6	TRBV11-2	CASSPMQGIGANVLTF	TGTGCCAGCAGCCCAATGCAGGGTATCGGGGCCAACGTCCTGACTTTC
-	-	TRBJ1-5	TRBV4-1	CASSQDSRGGNQPQHF	TGCGCCAGCAGCCAAGATAGTAGGGGAGGCAATCAGCCCCAGCATTTT
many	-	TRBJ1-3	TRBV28	CASSFGGLSGNTIYF	TGTGCCAGCAGTTTTGGGGGGCTCTCTGGAAACACCATATATTTT
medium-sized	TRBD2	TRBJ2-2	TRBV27	CASSLGEGIGELFF	TGTGCCAGCAGCCTAGGGGAGGGTATCGGGGAGCTGTTTTTT
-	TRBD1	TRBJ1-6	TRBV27	CASSLRGPESYNSPLHF	TGTGCCAGCAGTCTCAGGGGGCCTGAGTCCTATAATTCACCCCTCCACTTT
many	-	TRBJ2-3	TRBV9	CASSVASPDTQYF	TGTGCCAGCAGCGTAGCTTCCCCCGATACGCAGTATTTT
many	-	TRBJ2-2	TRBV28	CASSFTGSTGELFF	TGTGCCAGCAGTTTTACGGGAAGCACCGGGGAGCTGTTTTTT
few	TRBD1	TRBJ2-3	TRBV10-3	CAITGTGLGTDTQYF	TGTGCCATCACCGGGACAGGGTTGGGAACAGATACGCAGTATTTT
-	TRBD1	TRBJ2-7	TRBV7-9	CASSLAEDRAGYEQYF	TGTGCCAGCAGCTTAGCGGAGGACAGGGCGGGGTACGAGCAGTACTTC
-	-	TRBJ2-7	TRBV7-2	CASSPQRSSYEQYF	TGTGCCAGCAGCCCCCAGCGGAGCTCCTACGAGCAGTACTTC
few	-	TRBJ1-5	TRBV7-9	CASSLTDSSNQPQHF	TGTGCCAGCAGCCTAACTGACAGCAGCAATCAGCCCCAGCATTTT
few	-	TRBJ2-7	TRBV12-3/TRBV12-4	CASSFQGGGYEQYF	TGTGCCAGCAGTTTCCAGGGGGGTGGGTACGAGCAGTACTTC
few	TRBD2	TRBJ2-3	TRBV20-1	CSASRTSGDTQYF	TGCAGTGCTAGCCGCACTAGCGGCGATACGCAGTATTTT
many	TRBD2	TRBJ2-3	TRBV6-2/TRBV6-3	CASSSAGGQADTQYF	TGTGCCAGCAGTTCAGCGGGAGGGCAGGCAGATACGCAGTATTTT
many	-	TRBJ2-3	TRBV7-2	CASSLGSGDTQYF	TGTGCCAGCAGCTTAGGCTCCGGAGATACGCAGTATTTT
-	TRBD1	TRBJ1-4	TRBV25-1	CASSGQGTPGNEKLFF	TGTGCCAGCAGCGGACAGGGAACACCAGGGAATGAAAAACTGTTTTTT
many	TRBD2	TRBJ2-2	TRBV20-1	CSASGRANTGELFF	TGCAGTGCTAGCGGGAGGGCGAACACCGGGGAGCTGTTTTTT
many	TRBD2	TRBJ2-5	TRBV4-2	CASSHTGSSGEETQYF	TGTGCCAGCAGCCACACGGGGAGTAGCGGGGAAGAGACCCAGTACTTC
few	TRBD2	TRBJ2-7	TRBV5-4	CASSLTSGGSYEQYF	TGTGCCAGCAGCTTGACTAGCGGGGGATCCTACGAGCAGTACTTC
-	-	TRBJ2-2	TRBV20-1	CSARDVTSGHTGELFF	TGCAGTGCTAGAGATGTAACCAGCGGACACACCGGGGAGCTGTTTTTT
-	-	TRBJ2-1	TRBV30	CAWSVQGNEQFF	TGTGCCTGGAGTGTACAGGGCAATGAGCAGTTCTTC
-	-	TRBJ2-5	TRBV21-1	CASSILREPARKTQYF	TGTGCCAGCAGCATCCTAAGGGAACCAGCCCGAAAGACCCAGTACTTC
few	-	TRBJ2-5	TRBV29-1	CSAGGRSQETQYF	TGCAGCGCGGGGGGCAGGTCCCAGGAGACCCAGTACTTC
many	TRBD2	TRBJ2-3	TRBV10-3	CAISASQTSGPTDTQYF	TGTGCCATCAGTGCTTCCCAGACTAGCGGCCCCACAGATACGCAGTATTTT
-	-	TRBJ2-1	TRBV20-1	CSAMIPLSDEQFF	TGCAGTGCCATGATTCCGTTATCCGATGAGCAGTTCTTC
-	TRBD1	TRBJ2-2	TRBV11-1	CASSPYLRDSRSGELFF	TGTGCCAGCAGCCCATACCTGAGGGACAGTCGTTCCGGGGAGCTGTTTTTT
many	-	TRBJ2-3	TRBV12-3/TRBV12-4	CASSSGVDTQYF	TGTGCCAGCAGTTCAGGGGTAGATACGCAGTATTTT
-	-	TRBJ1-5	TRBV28	CATTTGLQPQHF	TGTGCCACCACGACAGGACTTCAGCCCCAGCATTTT
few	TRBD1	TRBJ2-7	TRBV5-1	CASSLLDRGGEQYF	TGCGCCAGCAGCCTCCTGGACAGGGGCGGCGAGCAGTACTTC
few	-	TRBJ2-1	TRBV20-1	CSASETLYNEQFF	TGCAGTGCTAGTGAGACGCTGTACAATGAGCAGTTCTTC